A selection of T cell receptor beta chains follows, all from one sample in a study of patients and donors after allogeneic stem cell transplantation. A single record per CDR3 protein comes from TCRdb applying MiXCR to the RT-PCR reads. Of fewer than 180,000 distinct CDR3 sequences detected, 30% to 45% appear once; the ten largest clones hold less than 60%. Sequenced material: blood, either unsorted or a sorted T cell fraction (not recorded which). The source is a human donor who was either an allogeneic HSCT recipient or a stem cell or donor lymphocyte infusion donor (not recorded which). It is not recorded whose cells these are; they may come from a transplant donor. Each CDR3 is given with its conserved first and last residue. A D gene is named only where the DNA matches it firmly. Expanded clones are given a class, and other clones once, few, many or no size at all.

CDR3	DNA	size	J	D	V
CASSPGGSNQPQHF	TGTGCCAGCAGTCCAGGGGGAAGCAATCAGCCCCAGCATTTT	NA	TRBJ1-5	TRBD1	TRBV12-3/TRBV12-4
CASSEFFGREPLHF	TGTGCCAGCAGTGAATTTTTCGGCAGGGAACCCCTCCACTTT	many	TRBJ1-6	NA	TRBV25-1
CASSYARTGVESSPLHF	TGTGCCAGCAGTTACGCACGGACAGGGGTAGAGAGTTCACCCCTCCACTTT	NA	TRBJ1-6	TRBD1	TRBV6-5
CSVAHLAGGTGELFF	TGCAGCGTTGCTCACCTAGCGGGGGGGACCGGGGAGCTGTTTTTT	NA	TRBJ2-2	TRBD2	TRBV29-1
CASSYYDNQETQYF	TGTGCCAGCAGTTACTACGACAACCAAGAGACCCAGTACTTC	NA	TRBJ2-5	NA	TRBV6-5
CASSFGTAEETQYF	TGTGCCAGCAGCTTCGGGACAGCCGAAGAGACCCAGTACTTC	NA	TRBJ2-5	TRBD1	TRBV7-9
CASRDWDREDYGYTF	TGTGCCAGCAGGGATTGGGACAGGGAGGACTATGGCTACACCTTC	few	TRBJ1-2	TRBD1	TRBV27
CASHRDDTEAFF	TGTGCCAGCCACCGGGACGACACTGAAGCTTTCTTT	NA	TRBJ1-1	NA	TRBV7-9
CASSAGDGRAFF	TGTGCCAGCAGCGCTGGGGATGGCAGGGCTTTCTTT	NA	TRBJ1-1	NA	TRBV9
CASSLAGQGDGSPLHF	TGTGCCAGCTCACTTGCCGGACAGGGGGACGGTTCACCCCTCCACTTT	NA	TRBJ1-6	TRBD1	TRBV18
CASSPHGRENEKLFF	TGTGCCAGCAGCCCTCACGGGAGGGAAAATGAAAAACTGTTTTTT	NA	TRBJ1-4	NA	TRBV12-3/TRBV12-4
CSARDPLAAITGELFF	TGCAGTGCTAGAGATCCCCTAGCGGCAATTACCGGGGAGCTGTTTTTT	NA	TRBJ2-2	TRBD2	TRBV20-1
CASSLVRAAVTYEQYF	TGTGCCAGCAGTTTGGTCAGGGCGGCAGTAACCTACGAGCAGTACTTC	NA	TRBJ2-7	NA	TRBV28
CASSQTGGVSNEQFF	TGTGCCAGCAGCCAGACAGGGGGCGTAAGCAATGAGCAGTTCTTC	NA	TRBJ2-1	TRBD1	TRBV4-2
CASSLGVFNSYNEQFF	TGTGCCAGCAGCTTAGGGGTTTTCAACTCCTACAATGAGCAGTTCTTC	few	TRBJ2-1	NA	TRBV7-9
CASSVGWATNEKLFF	TGTGCCAGCAGCGTAGGGTGGGCAACTAATGAAAAACTGTTTTTT	NA	TRBJ1-4	NA	TRBV9
CASTPDRETQPQHF	TGTGCCAGCACCCCGGACAGGGAAACTCAGCCCCAGCATTTT	few	TRBJ1-5	TRBD1	TRBV12-3/TRBV12-4
CASSVFGGSTEAFF	TGTGCCAGCAGCGTTTTCGGGGGGAGCACTGAAGCTTTCTTT	NA	TRBJ1-1	NA	TRBV9
CASSRRDHEKLFF	TGTGCCAGCAGCAGGCGGGACCATGAAAAACTGTTTTTT	few	TRBJ1-4	NA	TRBV9
CASSSTPKETQYF	TGTGCCAGCAGCTCCACCCCTAAAGAGACCCAGTACTTC	NA	TRBJ2-5	NA	TRBV7-9
CAISQGTSGETQYF	TGTGCCATCAGTCAGGGGACTAGCGGAGAGACCCAGTACTTC	few	TRBJ2-5	TRBD2	TRBV10-3
CASSEDSGQGAYEQYF	TGTGCCAGCAGTGAAGATTCCGGGCAGGGGGCCTACGAGCAGTACTTC	NA	TRBJ2-7	TRBD1	TRBV25-1
CASSPTTDGLLAKNIQYF	TGCGCCAGCAGCCCCACTACTGACGGACTACTAGCCAAAAACATTCAGTACTTC	NA	TRBJ2-4	NA	TRBV4-3
CATSDPGLYPYNEQFF	TGTGCCACCAGTGACCCAGGGTTATATCCCTACAATGAGCAGTTCTTC	few	TRBJ2-1	NA	TRBV24-1
CASSLDRGRNQPQHF	TGTGCCAGCAGTCTCGACAGGGGGCGTAATCAGCCCCAGCATTTT	few	TRBJ1-5	TRBD1	TRBV12-3/TRBV12-4
CASSWVRGREQFF	TGTGCCAGCAGCTGGGTACGAGGGCGTGAGCAGTTCTTC	NA	TRBJ2-1	NA	TRBV11-2
CASSFGVTSGNTIYF	TGTGCCAGCAGCTTCGGGGTGACCTCTGGAAACACCATATATTTT	NA	TRBJ1-3	NA	TRBV13
CATDDRAASGNTIYF	TGTGCCACCGATGACCGGGCGGCCTCTGGAAACACCATATATTTT	NA	TRBJ1-3	NA	TRBV7-9
CASSQTMHVGDLPTEAFF	TGCGCCAGCAGCCAAACTATGCACGTGGGGGACTTACCCACTGAAGCTTTCTTT	few	TRBJ1-1	NA	TRBV4-3
CASSPLPDSSYEQYF	TGTGCCAGCAGTCCTCTCCCTGACAGTTCCTACGAGCAGTACTTC	NA	TRBJ2-7	NA	TRBV28
CASSLLTFMNTEAFF	TGTGCCAGCAGCCTCTTGACATTTATGAACACTGAAGCTTTCTTT	NA	TRBJ1-1	NA	TRBV7-2
CASKGGPEQYF	TGTGCCAGCAAGGGGGGGCCCGAGCAGTACTTC	NA	TRBJ2-7	NA	TRBV6-6
CASSLSIEQFF	TGTGCCAGCAGCCTATCCATTGAGCAGTTCTTC	NA	TRBJ2-1	NA	TRBV14
CVSSLGDRAPLGYTF	TGTGTCAGCAGTTTAGGCGACAGGGCGCCTCTAGGCTACACCTTC	NA	TRBJ1-2	TRBD1	TRBV28
CASSGGTGGNSPLHF	TGTGCCAGCAGCGGTGGGACAGGAGGAAATTCACCCCTCCACTTT	NA	TRBJ1-6	TRBD1	TRBV9
CASSWGEGQPQHF	TGTGCCAGCAGTTGGGGGGAGGGTCAGCCCCAGCATTTT	few	TRBJ1-5	NA	TRBV27
CASSSSGPSNEKLFF	TGTGCCAGCAGTTCCTCGGGACCCTCGAATGAAAAACTGTTTTTT	few	TRBJ1-4	NA	TRBV6-5
CAIDPGLQISTGELFF	TGTGCCATCGATCCGGGACTTCAAATTTCTACCGGGGAGCTGTTTTTT	NA	TRBJ2-2	NA	TRBV10-3
CASNPSDTSSTDTQYF	TGTGCCAGCAACCCCTCGGACACCTCTAGCACAGATACGCAGTATTTT	NA	TRBJ2-3	NA	TRBV3-1
CASSLASTHPNTEAFF	TGTGCCAGCAGCTTAGCGTCGACCCACCCGAACACTGAAGCTTTCTTT	NA	TRBJ1-1	NA	TRBV7-9
CSAERQGGTPRYTF	TGCAGCGCCGAAAGGCAGGGGGGAACTCCGCGCTACACCTTC	NA	TRBJ1-2	TRBD1	TRBV29-1
CASSPRTSHGYTF	TGTGCCAGCAGTCCAAGGACTTCCCACGGCTACACCTTC	few	TRBJ1-2	NA	TRBV12-3/TRBV12-4
CASIGQGLTQPQHF	TGTGCCAGCATTGGACAGGGGCTAACTCAGCCCCAGCATTTT	NA	TRBJ1-5	TRBD1	TRBV6-2/TRBV6-3
CASSQEMGSGYGYTF	TGCGCCAGCAGCCAAGAGATGGGATCGGGCTATGGCTACACCTTC	NA	TRBJ1-2	NA	TRBV4-1
CASSLIRGGTIYF	TGTGCCAGCAGCTTAATTAGGGGTGGCACCATATATTTT	few	TRBJ1-3	NA	TRBV13
CSVESENTEAFF	TGCAGCGTTGAATCGGAGAACACTGAAGCTTTCTTT	NA	TRBJ1-1	NA	TRBV29-1
CASSYSWEGNDGYTF	TGTGCCAGCAGTTACTCTTGGGAAGGGAATGATGGCTACACCTTC	few	TRBJ1-2	NA	TRBV6-6
CASSLGGSTDTQYF	TGCGCCAGCAGCCTTGGGGGGAGCACAGATACGCAGTATTTT	NA	TRBJ2-3	NA	TRBV12-3/TRBV12-4
CASSLGGPNQPQHF	TGCGCCAGCAGCTTGGGGGGACCAAATCAGCCCCAGCATTTT	few	TRBJ1-5	NA	TRBV5-1
CASGGATNEKLFF	TGCGCCAGCGGAGGCGCAACTAATGAAAAACTGTTTTTT	few	TRBJ1-4	NA	TRBV4-3
CASSIRGGGTDTQYF	TGTGCCAGCAGCATTCGAGGGGGCGGCACAGATACGCAGTATTTT	NA	TRBJ2-3	TRBD1	TRBV11-2
CGSSYRRAQGIQYF	TGTGGTAGCAGTTACCGGAGGGCGCAAGGCATTCAGTACTTC	NA	TRBJ2-4	NA	TRBV6-5
CASRTVSRISGNTIYF	TGTGCCAGCAGGACCGTATCCCGAATCTCTGGAAACACCATATATTTT	few	TRBJ1-3	NA	TRBV6-2/TRBV6-3